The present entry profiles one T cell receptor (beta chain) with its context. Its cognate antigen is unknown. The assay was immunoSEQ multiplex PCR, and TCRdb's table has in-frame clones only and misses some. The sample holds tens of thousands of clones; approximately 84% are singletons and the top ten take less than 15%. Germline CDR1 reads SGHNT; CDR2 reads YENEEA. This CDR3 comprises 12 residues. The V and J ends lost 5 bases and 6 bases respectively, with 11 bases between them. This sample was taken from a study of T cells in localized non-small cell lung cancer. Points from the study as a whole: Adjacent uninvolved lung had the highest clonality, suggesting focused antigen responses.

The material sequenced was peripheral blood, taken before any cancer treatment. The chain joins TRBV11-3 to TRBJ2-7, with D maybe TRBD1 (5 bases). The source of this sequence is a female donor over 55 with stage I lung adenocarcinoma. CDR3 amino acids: CASSISGFEQYF. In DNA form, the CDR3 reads TGTGCCAGCAGCATATCAGGGTTCGAGCAGTACTTC.